This T cell receptor (beta chain) was captured in a study of shared clonotypes between healthy human individuals. Study in general: For every donor, three CD4 naive, three CD4 memory, two CD8 naive and one CD8 memory plates were used. Study-wide results and limits: Sharing of clonotypes among donors was expected to vary with sequencing depth. The represented genetic and exposure-history diversity was limited by the small number of donors.

A remark on this clone: As yet, its antigen is unknown.

Terminally differentiated effector memory CD45RA+ cells were excluded by CCR7 positive selection of CD45RO-negative cells. TCRdb keeps only in-frame clones here, not all; method: immunoSEQ multiplex PCR. The data hold more than 500,000 clones, with about 95% observed a single time. Sequencing used naive CD8+ T cells sorted from blood. This clonotype originated in a woman in her twenties or thirties in good health.

This chain's CDR3 is CASSQDLLADTQYF. Here the CDR3 DNA reads TGCGCCAGCAGCCAAGATCTACTAGCGGATACGCAGTATTTT. The chain links TRBV4-1 to TRBJ2-3; TRBD2 aligns across 7 bases. This CDR3 has 14 amino acids. J was trimmed by 6 bases and V by 0 bases; bases with no gene match: 3. Germline CDR1 MGHRA, CDR2 YSYEKL.